This note documents a single TCR beta chain sequence. This clone was seen a handful of times. Its antigen has not been determined. Per-base qualities were not stored, and no clone one base away is much larger. The library was generated by the immunoSEQ multiplex PCR assay. A mixture of 60 forward primers for TCR Vbeta segments and 13 reverse primers for TCR Jbeta segments was used in the multiplex PCR. The CDR3 region of rearranged TCR beta genes was amplified from genomic DNA with a multiplex PCR assay. Amplified TCR beta libraries were sequenced as 87-base-pair reads on the Illumina HiSeq System. The original methods were these. In a later analysis, some 80 million unique TCR beta chains were counted across the approximately 620 repertoires, and roughly 9.9 million of these chains were shared by at least two donors. Raw reads were error-corrected and collapsed into unique sequences with a nearest-neighbor algorithm that merged closely related sequences to remove PCR and sequencing errors. Alignment of CDR3 sequences to IMGT reference sequences was used to assign V, D and J gene segments. For a sequence to be retained, a match of at least six nucleotides to both a V gene segment and a J gene segment was required. Rearrangements were called productive when the CDR3 lacked stop codons and stayed in frame with V and J; all others were non-productive. CDR3 was defined according to IMGT convention as the region running from the second conserved V-encoded cysteine to the conserved J-encoded phenylalanine. In an earlier analysis of 587 of the donors, sequences lacking an unambiguous match to a single V gene segment were excluded. An earlier analysis of over 450 of the donors classified V segments as functional when productive rearrangements were above 56.7% and as segregating when the standard deviation between donors was above 5%. A statistical classification framework was built for diagnosing cytomegalovirus status from the catalog of TCR beta chain sequences. In a later analysis, V and J genes were assigned by comparing TCR nucleotide sequences against IMGT/GENE-DB human TR gene sequences. In a later analysis, CDR3 sequences and most-parsimonious VDJ recombination scenarios were assigned using the TCRdist pipeline. In a later analysis, every TCR beta chain was defined by the combination of its CDR3 amino acid sequence and its V-gene family, and reads without a unique V-gene family were dropped. A later analysis removed nearly 600 highly shared, low-generation-probability nucleotide sequences to deal with suspected cross-contamination and a sequencing artifact. In a later analysis, a clonal expansion index for each public chain was calculated from normalized within-repertoire ranks of inferred template counts. In a later analysis, generation probabilities were computed using a VDJ recombination model fitted to out-of-frame rearrangements, and the results were checked against IGoR. In a later analysis, TCR-TCR, TCR-HLA and TCR-CMV co-occurrence was scored with hypergeometric tests, and a repertoire-size bias correction was applied to TCR pairs. A later analysis estimated false discovery rates by permuting HLA or CMV assignments 20 times. A later analysis grouped co-occurring TCRs with DBSCAN, adding TCRdist sequence similarity when clustering within HLA-allele-positive subsets. For co-occurrence clustering, repertoires with fewer than 30,000 or more than 120,000 public chains were excluded, along with four or five repertoires with anomalous nucleotide sharing. Drawn from immuneACCESS, this table holds only the in-frame rearrangements with V and J called that TCRdb kept. Clones are partly lost; checked studies trace under half to an unresolved V gene and leave the rest unexplained. The V and J calls and clone size are taken from that table; D and trimming were inferred from the DNA. The sample contains about 190,000 clones, 75% to 80% of them found a single time. The ten largest account for roughly 13% of the sample.

This entry belongs to a study of cytomegalovirus exposure and HLA in healthy donors (dated by TCRdb to about 2017). Study-level background: An earlier analysis of about 530 of the donors reported 276 Gb of sequence data and 117 million unique TCR beta sequences obtained from about 179 million T cells. Roughly 300 gigabases of sequencing data and around 88 million unique TCR sequences made up an early release that covered around 640 HLA-typed donors. A later genetic analysis took genome-wide SNP genotypes for about three fifths of the 666 donors and used that subset as a discovery cohort. A later analysis re-analyzed previously published TCR beta repertoires from about 600 donors and added high-resolution HLA genotyping to study TCR occurrence patterns. The study combined high-throughput TCR immunosequencing, statistical association of individual TCRs with disease status, and machine learning to predict cytomegalovirus infection status. HLA typing included class I and class II loci at four-digit resolution. The study profiled the T cell repertoires of hundreds of subjects by immunosequencing and related them to cytomegalovirus serostatus. Among the roughly 400 genotyped donors, approximately 76% belonged to the genetic ancestry cluster associated with self-reported Caucasian donors. About 5 DR-DQ haplotypes were handled as single units for association and clustering, since linkage in the cohort was strong. All discovery cohort repertoires had been generated using a single sequencing platform. Donor age, sex, ethnicity and CMV serostatus were collected together with the repertoire data. An earlier analysis of 450 to 750 of the donors used high-throughput TCR beta sequencing to judge whether each TCR beta V gene segment behaved as functional or pseudogenic. Rather than drawing on any new phenotypic data, the later analysis identified candidate immune exposures from TCR beta sequences and the way those sequences occurred across donors. Typing coverage differed by locus: A, B, C, DRB1 and DQB1 were typed in about 629-640 donors, DQA1 in about 500, DPA1 in 600 to 610, and DPB1 in 450 to 490. The study aimed to test whether cataloging public T cell receptors could reveal signatures of past pathogen exposure. Along with the roughly 700-subject first cohort, a separate validation cohort of roughly 110 different subjects was used. Among several hundred genotyped donors of the cohort, an average of around 250,000 unique TCR beta nucleotide sequences was sequenced per donor, of which about 19% were non-productive.

The cohort comprised around 700 healthy bone marrow donors. All cohort members were sampled while nominally healthy, although unrecorded immune exposures were likely present. The donor was CMV seropositive and belonged to the group of 250 to 300 seropositive cohort members. A peripheral blood sample was provided by each donor, and peripheral blood mononuclear cells were used for TCR beta sequencing. The Qiagen DNeasy Blood Extraction Kit was used to extract genomic DNA from the blood cell samples. CDR1 and CDR2 are read off the germline V gene as MGHRA and YSYEKL. V loses 0 bases, J loses 5 bases, and the germline ends lie 19 bases apart. Including the terminal cysteine and phenylalanine, the CDR3 comprises 17 residues. Just the 51-base CDR3 DNA is kept, in frame starting at base 1. The investigation overall reported the following: The sequencing pipeline was judged likely to have produced a cluster of highly shared sequence variants as a technical artifact. A later analysis found that TCR association rates varied across HLA loci, with DRB1 alleles showing the most associated TCRs and HLA-C alleles the fewest. An earlier analysis of around 500 of the donors showed that most TCR beta V segments appeared in productive rearrangements either about 87% or about 30% of the time, which broadly matched IMGT annotations. In a later analysis, HLA-associated TCR beta chains showed more clonal expansion and lower generation probabilities than non-associated chains that were equally common. Because HLA typing was missing for some donors at each locus, association tests included only the typed subset. A later analysis found that most CMV-associated TCR beta chains appeared HLA-restricted, with HLA associations seemingly driven largely by CMV exposure. A further reported finding was that TCR beta sequences accurately predicted the HLA-A and HLA-B alleles for most subjects in the first cohort. This cohort had only TCR beta chains sequenced, and the lack of alpha or paired-chain data limited which features could be detected. When HLA alleles, especially DR and DQ, strongly co-occurred, TCR associations were difficult to assign to individual alleles. In the study, around 150 TCR beta chains were listed as associated with cytomegalovirus. For the cohort, immune exposure information was limited to CMV serostatus. In vitro tests confirmed that a few of the cytomegalovirus-associated TCR beta chains recognize cytomegalovirus antigens. In a later genetic analysis, a missense DCLRE1C variant was associated with V-gene and J-gene trimming of TCR beta chains, and the association was replicated in an independent cohort. The authors suggested that the approach could potentially be extended to other disease states and immunological phenotypes. Correlated functional status among segregating V segments might reflect linkage disequilibrium, but an unknown experimental factor could not be ruled out. Because counts were too low, seventeen rarely observed V segments, including chromosome 9 orphons, were left out of the earlier analysis of some 600 of the donors. According to a later analysis, parvovirus B19, influenza, CMV and Epstein-Barr virus appeared linked to several top co-occurrence clusters. At a false discovery rate of 0.05, a later analysis linked 16,951 TCR beta sequences to specific HLA alleles. The presence/absence analyses assumed that sequencing depth was roughly uniform across donors, and that assumption may not be true. In both the original and validation cohorts, the classifier was reported to diagnose cytomegalovirus status with high specificity and sensitivity. Because the 87-base-pair reads could not distinguish some IMGT-functional V segments, including TRBV6-2 and TRBV6-3, those segments were excluded. Most TCR sequences were seen in very few donors, while some public TCRs were found in many individuals. According to a later genetic analysis, donors in an Asian-associated ancestry cluster had fewer N-insertions in productive TCRs than the roughly 670-donor mean.

Material: PBMCs. The receptor chain draws on TRBV4-1 and TRBJ2-5, and perhaps TRBD2 as D gene, on 6 matching bases. This receptor was taken from a woman aged 25 to 39 in good health and CMV-seropositive. The CDR3 has the sequence CASSQDIVGGTGETQYF. The DNA reads TGCGCCAGCAGCCAAGATATCGTAGGAGGGACGGGGGAGACCCAGTACTTC.